Below, 19 T cell receptor beta chains from the same sample are listed, as sequenced in a study of Graves' ophthalmopathy and Graves' hyperthyroidism. Amplification of the TCR beta CDR3 regions used RNA transcripts (as template). The library came from an HTBI-primed first-round RT-PCR and a second-round multiplex PCR. TCRdb reprocessed the multiplex PCR reads via MiXCR and lists one record per CDR3 protein. The sample has some 380,000 distinct CDR3 sequences, about 16% seen once. The sequenced sample consisted of peripheral blood. These receptors all stem from a woman under 30 with stable Graves' hyperthyroidism.

This clonotype occurred many times. The rearrangement joins TRBV11-2 to TRBJ1-1; D unresolved. Trimming took 1 base from V and 4 from J, leaving 10 bases between them. Germline V gene data show CDR1 as SGHAT and CDR2 as FQNNGV. The CDR3 totals 14 residues. CDR3 nucleotide sequence: TGTGCCAGCAGCTTAGGGGATATCCGCACTGAAGCTTTCTTT. It specifies CASSLGDIRTEAFF.

This clonotype was observed many times. The V gene is TRBV2, the J gene TRBJ1-6, with D maybe TRBD1 (6 bases). V lost 3 bases to trimming and J lost 6 bases, with 9 bases between them. This CDR3 is built from 14 residues. Germline V gene data show CDR1 as SNHLY and CDR2 as FYNNEI. In DNA form, the CDR3 reads TGTGCCAGCAGTGAGGGGGCGCGTAATTCACCCCTCCACTTT. This gives the protein CASSEGARNSPLHF.

This clonotype was picked up many times. The gene calls are TRBV11-2 and TRBJ1-2, with 8 nucleotides matching TRBD1. This CDR3 spans 15 amino acids. Germline assignment: CDR1 SGHAT and CDR2 FQNNGV. Trimming took 4 bases from V and 4 from J; bases not matched to a gene: 8. The CDR3 sequence: CASSSRDRGFYGYTF. The CDR3 DNA is TGTGCCAGCAGCTCAAGAGACAGGGGCTTCTATGGCTACACCTTC.

This clonotype was counted between two and nine times. The rearrangement uses TRBV6-1 and TRBJ1-1, with a possible D match to TRBD1 (5 bases). Germline CDR1 MNHNS, CDR2 SASEGT. V was shortened by 7 bases and J by 1 base, with 13 bases between the two germline ends. The CDR3 spans 14 residues. In DNA form, the CDR3 reads TGTGCCAGCACTCCCTCTGGGGGGAACACTGAAGCTTTCTTT. This translates into CASTPSGGNTEAFF.

This clonotype was found many times. This sequence joins TRBV3-1 and TRBJ1-1; 7 bases are a match to TRBD1. The CDR3 has 17 amino acids. V gave up 3 bases and J gave up 0 bases; unmatched junction bases: 10. Germline V lookup: CDR1 LGHDT, CDR2 YNNKEL (reference sequence). The CDR3: CASSQVRGQRMNTEAFF. The CDR3, as DNA: TGTGCCAGCAGCCAGGTCCGGGGACAGAGAATGAACACTGAAGCTTTCTTT.

The chain recombines TRBV12-3 or TRBV12-4 with TRBJ2-5, with 9 bases that match TRBD2. The CDR3 is 16 residues long. V dropped 5 bases and J dropped 5; count of bases not matched to a gene: 12. This chain's CDR3 is CASSPVGGGAGETQYF. The CDR3 region has the DNA TGTGCCAGCAGTCCCGTCGGCGGGGGGGCCGGGGAGACCCAGTACTTC.

This clonotype appeared a few times. The V and J genes are TRBV3-1 and TRBJ1-1; possibly TRBD1 for D (5 bases). The CDR3 is 15 amino acids. Between the trimmed V and J ends, which lost 3 bases and 1 base, there was a span of 12 bases. The germline V gene encodes CDR1 LGHDT and CDR2 YNNKEL (reference sequence). The CDR3 DNA is TGTGCCAGCAGCCAGGGGGGGAAGGGGAACACTGAAGCTTTCTTT. Its protein product is CASSQGGKGNTEAFF.

This clonotype has at least ten counts. The V gene is TRBV12-3 or TRBV12-4, the J gene TRBJ2-5; D tentatively fits TRBD1 or TRBD2 (5 bases each). The CDR3 runs to 13 residues. The V end was cut by 7 bases, the J end by 3 bases, with 12 bases between. CDR3 in DNA: TGTGCCAGCATGCGAGGGGTTGAAGAGACCCAGTACTTC. It is translated as CASMRGVEETQYF.

This clonotype was counted many times. The chain is built from TRBV7-9 and TRBJ1-1; 10 nucleotides line up with TRBD1. This CDR3 contains 15 residues. J lost 3 bases, V lost 5 bases, and 6 bases had no gene match. Germline assignment: CDR1 SEHNR and CDR2 FQNEAQ (reference sequence). The CDR3, as DNA: TGTGCCAGCAGCGGACCCGGGACAGGGGACACTGAAGCTTTCTTT. As protein: CASSGPGTGDTEAFF.

This clonotype was observed many times. The chain is built from TRBV6-5 and TRBJ1-1; D gene ambiguous. V was cut by 3 bases and J by 1 base, with 9 bases left in between. From germline, CDR1 is MNHEY and CDR2 SVGAGI. This CDR3 has 14 amino acids. CDR3 nucleotides: TGTGCCAGCAGTTATACACGGGAGAACACTGAAGCTTTCTTT. Residues: CASSYTRENTEAFF.

This clonotype was observed at least ten times. This rearrangement joins TRBV6-5 to TRBJ1-3; D unresolved. The CDR3 covers 16 residues. V was cut by 6 bases and J by 4 bases, with 19 bases left in between. Germline CDR1 MNHEY, CDR2 SVGAGI. The CDR3 coding sequence is TGTGCCAGCAGCCCGATGGGCTTGTTAGGGGGAAACACCATATATTTT. It encodes CASSPMGLLGGNTIYF.

This clonotype was recorded at least ten times. The CDR3 reads CASSYAGALGYNSPLHF. The DNA for the CDR3 is TGTGCCAGCAGTTACGCGGGGGCGCTGGGCTATAATTCACCCCTCCACTTT. This sequence joins TRBV6-5 and TRBJ1-6, with D maybe TRBD1 (6 bases). CDR1 is MNHEY, CDR2 SVGAGI, per germline. The CDR3 consists of 17 residues. V dropped 2 bases and J dropped 3 bases, with 14 bases sitting between them.

In nucleotides, the CDR3 is TGTGCCAGCAGCCAACACCGACAAGAGACCCAGTACTTC. This translates into CASSQHRQETQYF. This chain links TRBV14 with TRBJ2-5, with no clear D. The ends were cut back, 2 bases at V and 2 bases at J, with 6 bases in the middle. Germline V lookup: CDR1 SGHDN, CDR2 FVKESK. The CDR3 covers 13 residues.

Turning to this clonotype: The germline gene is not matched at one end of the junction; a read error may be the cause. V gene TRBV19 combines with J gene TRBJ2-4, with TRBD2 as a possible D gene (7 bases). Germline loops: CDR1 LNHDA, CDR2 SQIVND (reference sequence). The CDR3 extends over 16 amino acids. This chain's CDR3 is CASSIDGGLKRDIKYF. In DNA form, the CDR3 reads TGTGCCAGTAGTATAGATGGGGGGTTGAAGCGGGACATTAAGTACTTC.

This clonotype was observed many times. The junction departs from the called germline gene at one end, perhaps through a read error. V gene TRBV12-3 or TRBV12-4 combines with J gene TRBJ2-2, with a tentative D call TRBD1 (6 bases). This CDR3 region has 14 residues. CDR3 region: CASAPGHNNGELFF. CDR3 sequence (DNA): TGTGCCAGCGCACCGGGACACAACAACGGGGAGCTGTTTTTT.

The chain has TRBV7-9 and TRBJ2-2, with D perhaps TRBD2 (6 bases). CDR3 length: 12 residues. Trimming shortened V by 6 bases and J by 6 bases, and 8 bases separated the two germline ends. Germline CDR1 is SEHNR and CDR2 is FQNEAQ (reference sequence). In DNA, the CDR3 is TGTGCCAGCAGGGAGGGGTCCGGGGAGCTGTTTTTT. Residues: CASREGSGELFF.

Comment on this clonotype: A much larger clone differs from this one at a single base, so this may be a read error. V is TRBV12-3 or TRBV12-4 and J is TRBJ1-3; D call uncertain. The CDR3 covers 14 residues. CDR3 sequence: CASSFGSSGSTIYF. CDR3 sequence (DNA): TGTGCCAGCAGTTTTGGCAGCTCTGGAAGCACCATATATTTT.

A word on this clonotype: In this CDR3 the conserved last residue, phenylalanine or tryptophan, is missing, so a read error is likely. The V gene is TRBV12-3 or TRBV12-4, the J gene TRBJ2-2, with D perhaps matching TRBD1 or TRBD2 (5 bases each). There are 15 residues in the CDR3. V dropped 6 bases and J dropped 4 bases, with 15 bases sitting between them. The CDR3 bases are TGTGCCAGCAGGGACCGTCAGGGAGTCACCGGGGAGCTGTTTTAT. This sequence encodes CASRDRQGVTGELFY.

This clonotype has ten or more counts. The V and J genes are TRBV11-2 and TRBJ2-7; no clear D gene. The CDR3 spans 16 residues. Trimming took 0 bases from V and 4 from J, leaving 16 bases between them. Germline V gene data show CDR1 as SGHAT and CDR2 as FQNNGV. The CDR3 protein is CASSLDGRRTSYEQYF. The CDR3 DNA follows: TGTGCCAGCAGCTTAGATGGCCGGAGAACTTCTTACGAGCAGTACTTC.